The 2 T cell receptor beta chains below all came from one sample that was sequenced in a study of CD8+ T cells in alopecia areata listed by TCRdb under 2018. Receptor amplification or capture employed the immunoSEQ multiplex PCR assay. RNA was extracted from all samples and reverse transcribed into cDNA, which served as template for TCR sequencing. Sourced from immuneACCESS, this table was stored by TCRdb with only in-frame sequences that have V and J called. A share of the clones is absent; for the studies checked, an unresolved V gene accounts for under half, and the remainder has no known explanation. Recorded for this sample are fewer than 80,000 clones; approximately 60% of them occurred a single time. Of the sample, approximately 15% falls within the top ten clones. The time point label for this specimen denotes: baseline before oral tofacitinib. Sample: CD8+ T cells sorted from blood, taken at week 0. All receptors derive from a human donor with alopecia areata.

V usage is TRBV6-5 and J usage is TRBJ2-7; maybe TRBD1 (6 bases). The CDR3 consists of 14 residues. V was pared by 2 bases and J by 0 bases, with 8 bases between. Looked up from germline, CDR1 is MNHEY and CDR2 is SVGAGI. In nucleotides, the CDR3 is TGTGCCAGCAGTTACAGGACAGACTCCTACGAGCAGTACTTC. It specifies CASSYRTDSYEQYF.

This clone was recorded only once. The chain carries TRBV29-1 and TRBJ1-2, with D perhaps TRBD1 (5 bases). V was clipped by 7 bases and J by 6 bases, with 18 bases between them. Germline assignment: CDR1 SQVTM and CDR2 ANQGSEA. The CDR3 loop spans 13 amino acids. CDR3 sequence reads: CSGLDLGAHGYTF. CDR3 sequence (DNA): TGCAGCGGTTTGGACCTTGGGGCACATGGCTACACCTTC.